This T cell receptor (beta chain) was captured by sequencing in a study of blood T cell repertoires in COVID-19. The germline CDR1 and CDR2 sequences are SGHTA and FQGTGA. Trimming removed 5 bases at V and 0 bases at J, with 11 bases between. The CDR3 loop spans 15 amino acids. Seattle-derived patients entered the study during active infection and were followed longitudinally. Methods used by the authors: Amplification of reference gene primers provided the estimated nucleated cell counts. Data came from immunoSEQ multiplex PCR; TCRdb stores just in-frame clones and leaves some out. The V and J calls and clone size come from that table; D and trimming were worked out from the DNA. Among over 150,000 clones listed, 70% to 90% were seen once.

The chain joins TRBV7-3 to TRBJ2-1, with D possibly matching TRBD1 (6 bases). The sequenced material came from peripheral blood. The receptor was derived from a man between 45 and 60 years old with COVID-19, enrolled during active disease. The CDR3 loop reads CASSKGGHSYNEQFF. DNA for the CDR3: TGTGCCAGCAGCAAAGGGGGACACTCCTACAATGAGCAGTTCTTC.